A selection of T cell receptor beta chains follows, all from one sample in a study of spatial heterogeneity in lung cancer. TCRdb called the 5' RACE reads again in MiXCR, with one record for every CDR3 protein. Of fewer than 10,000 distinct CDR3 sequences listed, 6.5% to 7.5% are singletons. Sequencing used lung tumor tissue, obtained at surgery. The receptors were gathered from a female donor with early-stage non-small cell lung cancer. Each CDR3 is given with its conserved first and last residue. The D gene is left open where the match is weak. Size is stated as once, few, many, or a class for an expanded clone.

j_call	v_call	clone_size	d_call	cdr3_aa	cdr3_nt
TRBJ1-5	TRBV18	many	.	CASSPEFINQPQHF	TGTGCCAGCTCACCAGAGTTCATTAATCAGCCCCAGCATTTT
TRBJ1-2	TRBV5-1	many	.	CASSLAKTERDIYGYTF	TGCGCCAGCAGCTTGGCCAAGACAGAGCGGGATATCTATGGCTACACCTTC
TRBJ2-4	TRBV28	medium-sized	.	CASNLQGHAKNIQYF	TGTGCCAGCAACCTCCAGGGGCACGCCAAAAACATTCAGTACTTC
TRBJ1-1	TRBV5-1	medium-sized	.	CASSLDGNWNTEAFF	TGCGCCAGCAGCTTAGACGGGAACTGGAACACTGAAGCTTTCTTT
TRBJ2-3	TRBV29-1	many	.	CSVDPWRRGLPSTDTQYF	TGCAGCGTTGACCCTTGGAGGAGAGGGCTACCTAGCACAGATACGCAGTATTTT
TRBJ2-5	TRBV7-9	many	TRBD2	CASSLGGGRGQETQYF	TGTGCCAGCAGCTTAGGTGGCGGGAGGGGTCAAGAGACCCAGTACTTC
TRBJ2-5	TRBV6-6	many	.	CASKERNQETQYF	TGTGCCAGCAAGGAGCGGAACCAAGAGACCCAGTACTTC
TRBJ2-2	TRBV27	many	TRBD2	CASSFYGTSGRKITGELFF	TGTGCCAGCAGTTTCTACGGGACTAGCGGGAGGAAGATCACCGGGGAGCTGTTTTTT
TRBJ2-1	TRBV4-1	medium-sized	TRBD1	CASSQVGQGERNEQFF	TGCGCCAGCAGCCAAGTGGGACAGGGGGAAAGGAATGAGCAGTTCTTC
TRBJ2-6	TRBV29-1	many	.	CSVGRDDRVGANVLTF	TGCAGCGTCGGGCGGGACGACAGGGTTGGGGCCAACGTCCTGACTTTC
TRBJ1-3	TRBV12-3/TRBV12-4	many	.	CASSHTAGNTIYF	TGTGCCAGCAGCCATACCGCCGGAAACACCATATATTTT
TRBJ2-7	TRBV11-3	medium-sized	TRBD1	CASSLGGTAYEQYF	TGTGCCAGCAGCTTAGGGGGGACAGCCTACGAGCAGTACTTC
TRBJ2-7	TRBV20-1	many	TRBD2	CSASRAIGGGYEQYF	TGCAGTGCTAGCCGCGCTATTGGCGGGGGCTACGAGCAGTACTTC
TRBJ1-2	TRBV5-4	many	.	CASSLKANYGYTF	TGTGCCAGCAGCTTGAAGGCTAACTATGGCTACACCTTC
TRBJ2-1	TRBV6-1	many	.	CASSERRVGEQFF	TGTGCCAGCAGTGAAAGAAGGGTGGGCGAGCAGTTCTTC
TRBJ1-2	TRBV5-1	medium-sized	.	CASSLEPGHGGYTF	TGCGCCAGCAGCTTGGAACCGGGGCATGGCGGCTACACCTTC
TRBJ2-2	TRBV7-9	many	TRBD2	CASSFDPKTSGRLTGELFF	TGTGCCAGCAGCTTCGACCCTAAGACTAGCGGGAGGCTCACCGGGGAGCTGTTTTTT
TRBJ2-3	TRBV29-1	medium-sized	TRBD2	CSAVGLAGVGTDTQYF	TGCAGCGCCGTAGGACTAGCGGGAGTTGGCACAGATACGCAGTATTTT
TRBJ2-1	TRBV5-1	many	.	CASSSEWGKNEQFF	TGCGCCAGCAGCTCAGAATGGGGAAAAAATGAGCAGTTCTTC
TRBJ1-1	TRBV6-2/TRBV6-3	many	.	CASSLGTEAFF	TGTGCCAGCAGTTTGGGGACTGAAGCTTTCTTT
TRBJ1-3	TRBV6-1	few	.	CASSEQPGFGNTIYF	TGTGCCAGCAGTGAGCAACCCGGGTTCGGAAACACCATATATTTT
TRBJ1-5	TRBV7-9	many	.	CASSPGVSNQPQHF	TGTGCCAGCAGCCCAGGGGTTTCCAATCAGCCCCAGCATTTT